The 24 T cell receptor beta chains reported below all come from one sample, sequenced in a study of blood T cell repertoires in COVID-19. Clones were sequenced by immunoSEQ multiplex PCR, and TCRdb holds only the in-frame ones, with some missing. The table has some 70,000 clones, 85% seen once. The sequencing sample was made of peripheral blood. The receptors shown here come from a man older than 75 with acute or convalescent COVID-19.

V usage is TRBV2 and J usage is TRBJ1-2; the D gene is possibly TRBD1 (6 bases). CDR3 length: 16 residues. With 7 bases removed from V and 0 bases from J, the gap between germline ends came to 18 bases. Germline V gene lookup returns CDR1 SNHLY and CDR2 FYNNEI. CDR3 bases: TGTGCCAGCACCATCCCTAGGGACAAGGCTAACTATGGCTACACCTTC. It specifies CASTIPRDKANYGYTF.

The rearrangement uses TRBV3-1 (or the pseudogene TRBV3-2) and TRBJ2-5, with 12 nucleotides matching TRBD2. V shed 4 bases, J shed 4 bases, and the junction held 10 bases outside the gene matches. The CDR3 contains 17 residues. Germline V gives CDR1 LGHDT, CDR2 YNNKEL (reference sequence). CDR3 sequence (DNA): TGTGCCAGCAGCCTATTACTAGCGGGAGGATCCGGAGAGACCCAGTACTTC. As protein: CASSLLLAGGSGETQYF.

This chain connects TRBV7-2 to TRBJ2-5, with TRBD2 matching 7 bases. The CDR3 totals 14 residues. Unmatched junction bases numbered 9, after V lost 5 bases and J lost 6 bases. The germline V gene has CDR1 SGHTA and CDR2 FQGNSA. DNA of the CDR3: TGTGCCAGCAGCGCCTCCGGGACTATGAAGACCCAGTACTTC. This codes for CASSASGTMKTQYF.

The chain couples TRBV6-1 to TRBJ1-1, with a weak D call TRBD1 (5 bases). CDR3 length: 13 residues. The V end was cut by 3 bases, the J end by 4 bases, with 9 bases between. Germline V gene sequence: CDR1 MNHNS, CDR2 SASEGT. CDR3 protein: CASSEGRVTEAFF. In DNA form, the CDR3 reads TGTGCCAGCAGTGAGGGCAGGGTCACTGAAGCTTTCTTT.

The rearrangement joins TRBV12-3 or TRBV12-4 to TRBJ1-4; weak D call: TRBD1 (5 bases). V lost 2 bases to trimming and J lost 10 bases, with 11 bases between them. This CDR3 comprises 13 residues. The DNA of the CDR3 is TGTGCCAGCAGTTTAAGGCGGGACGGAAAACTGTTTTTT. Its protein is CASSLRRDGKLFF.

This clone was observed a few times. V usage is TRBV18 and J usage is TRBJ1-6; TRBD1 aligns across 11 bases. This CDR3 is built from 16 residues. The J segment lost 8 bases and the V segment lost 5 bases, leaving 8 bases of the junction unmatched. Germline loops: CDR1 KGHSH, CDR2 LQKENI. The DNA of the CDR3 is TGTGCCAGCTCAAATATGCCGGGACAGGGGGATTCACCCCTCCACTTT. Amino acid sequence: CASSNMPGQGDSPLHF.

CDR3 loop: CASSPNNRGETQYF. As DNA, the CDR3 is TGTGCCAGCAGCCCCAATAACAGGGGGGAGACCCAGTACTTC. The chain employs TRBV27 and TRBJ2-5; 8 nucleotides agree with TRBD1. This CDR3 is 14 amino acids long. Germline V gives CDR1 MNHEY, CDR2 SMNVEV (reference sequence). The J segment lost 5 bases and the V segment lost 6 bases, leaving 8 bases of the junction unmatched.

This chain joins TRBV3-1 (or the pseudogene TRBV3-2) and TRBJ2-7; TRBD2 agrees at 7 bases. J gave up 1 base and V 3 bases, and 3 bases lay outside the gene matches. Germline CDR1 is LGHDT and CDR2 is YNNKEL (reference sequence). The CDR3 is 14 amino acids. Here the CDR3 reads CASSHIGGSYEQYF. The DNA of the CDR3 is TGTGCCAGCAGCCACATCGGGGGGTCCTACGAGCAGTACTTC.

The V and J genes are TRBV5-1 and TRBJ2-7, with TRBD2 matching over 8 bases. The CDR3 runs to 13 residues. Germline trimming cut 5 bases from V and 1 base from J; bases unmatched to any gene: 2. Germline V CDR1 and CDR2: SGHRS, YFSETQ. The CDR3, as DNA: TGCGCCAGCAGAAGCGGGGGTTCCTACGAGCAGTACTTC. Translation: CASRSGGSYEQYF.

This rearrangement joins TRBV9 to TRBJ2-7; 9 bases fit TRBD2. This CDR3 is 16 amino acids long. Germline lookup yields CDR1 SGDLS and CDR2 YYNGEE. V lost 1 base, J lost 3 bases, and 8 bases stayed unmatched. DNA of the CDR3: TGTGCCAGCAGCGTAAGTAGCGGGGGTACTAACTACGAGCAGTACTTC. Amino acids: CASSVSSGGTNYEQYF.

This clone was recorded only once. The rearrangement uses TRBV6-5 and TRBJ2-1; 8 nucleotides line up with TRBD2. This CDR3 has 15 residues. The germline CDR1 and CDR2 sequences are MNHEY and SVGAGI. The ends lost 2 bases at V and 7 bases at J; junction bases unmatched: 7. DNA for the CDR3: TGTGCCAGCAGTTACGGAGCGGGAGCGGGGAATGAGCAGTTCTTC. It yields the protein CASSYGAGAGNEQFF.

The V call is TRBV30, the J call TRBJ2-1; 8 bases fit TRBD1. The J segment lost 2 bases and the V segment lost 6 bases, leaving 6 bases of the junction unmatched. The V gene's germline CDR1 is GTSNPN and CDR2 SVGIG (reference sequence). The CDR3 is made up of 14 amino acids. CDR3 DNA: TGTGCCTGCAGGACAGGGTTCACCTACAATGAGCAGTTCTTC. Encoded protein: CACRTGFTYNEQFF.

The J gene is TRBJ2-2, the V gene TRBV5-1; D is undetermined. The germline gives CDR1 SGHRS, CDR2 YFSETQ. Trimming took off 7 bases at V and 4 bases at J, with 14 bases between the two ends. The length of the CDR3 is 14 residues. CDR3 nucleotide sequence: TGCGCCAGCGGCCACCCTGACTTCACCGGGGAGCTGTTTTTT. Its protein product is CASGHPDFTGELFF.

The chain is built from TRBV3-1 (or the pseudogene TRBV3-2) and TRBJ2-7, with 8 positions matching TRBD2. Losses at the gene ends were 3 bases for V and 0 bases for J; bases not matched to a gene: 1. The CDR3 covers 14 residues. The germline gives CDR1 LGHDT, CDR2 YNNKEL (reference sequence). The CDR3 protein is CASSQGLVSYEQYF. The CDR3 bases are TGTGCCAGCAGCCAGGGACTAGTCTCCTACGAGCAGTACTTC.

V usage is TRBV9 and J usage is TRBJ2-1; TRBD2 matches 9 bases. This CDR3 has 16 residues. With 3 bases clipped from V and 4 bases from J, the junction kept 8 bases outside the gene matches. Germline values: CDR1 SGDLS, CDR2 YYNGEE. The CDR3 is CASSAIAGEEYNEQFF. The CDR3, as DNA: TGTGCCAGCAGCGCAATAGCGGGAGAGGAGTACAATGAGCAGTTCTTC.

V and J are TRBV27 and TRBJ2-4; 7 nucleotides line up with TRBD2. Trimming at V came to 7 bases and at J to 0 bases, leaving 12 bases not matched to a gene. Germline V CDR1 and CDR2: MNHEY, SMNVEV (reference sequence). This CDR3 has 17 amino acids. The CDR3 region has the DNA TGTGCCAGCAAAGGAACTCAGCGGGGCTTAGCCAAAAACATTCAGTACTTC. It specifies CASKGTQRGLAKNIQYF.

The CDR3, as DNA: TGCAGCGTAGAGGGGGGGCCGGTAAATACGCAGTATTTT. Its protein product is CSVEGGPVNTQYF. The chain carries TRBV29-1 and TRBJ2-3; a possible D gene is TRBD2 (7 bases). The length of the CDR3 is 13 residues. Deletions cut 6 bases from V and 7 bases from J, with 17 bases between. Germline V lookup: CDR1 SQVTM, CDR2 ANQGSEA.

V usage is TRBV11-2 and J usage is TRBJ1-1, with D possibly being TRBD1 (6 bases). The germline gives CDR1 SGHAT, CDR2 FQNNGV. Trimming removed 3 bases at V and 1 base at J, with 6 bases between. The length of the CDR3 is 13 residues. This chain's CDR3 is CASSLGQNTEAFF. The CDR3 DNA is TGTGCCAGCAGCTTGGGACAGAACACTGAAGCTTTCTTT.

The chain combines TRBV6-2 or TRBV6-3 with TRBJ1-1; a possible D gene is TRBD1 (5 bases). CDR1 is MNHEY, CDR2 SVGEGT, per germline. The CDR3 length is 13 residues. V was trimmed by 6 bases and J by 7 bases, leaving 15 bases between them. CDR3 sequence (DNA): TGTGCCAGCAGCCGACCCCCGACAGATGAAGCTTTCTTT. Residues: CASSRPPTDEAFF.

The rearrangement links TRBV6-5 to TRBJ1-2, with D possibly being TRBD1 (6 bases). Trimming shortened V by 0 bases and J by 8 bases, and 13 bases separated the two germline ends. The CDR3 covers 14 residues. Germline V gene lookup returns CDR1 MNHEY and CDR2 SVGAGI. The CDR3 here is CASSYSWGQGGYTF. In DNA form, the CDR3 reads TGTGCCAGCAGTTACTCGTGGGGGCAGGGGGGCTACACCTTC.

This clone has just one count. The rearrangement joins TRBV30 to TRBJ2-7; tentative D call: TRBD1 (6 bases). The CDR3 totals 12 residues. Trimming took 0 bases from V and 9 from J, leaving 12 bases between them. CDR1 is GTSNPN and CDR2 is SVGIG in the germline V gene (reference sequence). Here the CDR3 DNA reads TGTGCCTGGAGTGTACAGGGCCCTCGGCAGTACTTC. Protein product: CAWSVQGPRQYF.

CDR3 protein: CASSPGLQNTEAFF. The CDR3 DNA is TGTGCCAGCTCACCGGGACTCCAGAACACTGAAGCTTTCTTT. This sequence joins TRBV18 and TRBJ1-1, with a weak D call TRBD1 (5 bases). V shed 3 bases and J shed 1 base, with 9 bases lying between them. From germline, CDR1 is KGHSH and CDR2 LQKENI. CDR3 length: 14 amino acids.

The chain recombines TRBV11-2 with TRBJ2-5; D possibly corresponds to TRBD2 (6 bases). V was shortened by 2 bases and J by 4 bases, with 17 bases between the two germline ends. Germline V gene data show CDR1 as SGHAT and CDR2 as FQNNGV. There are 16 residues in the CDR3. The CDR3 DNA reads TGTGCCAGCAGCTTACTGGGGCGGGGTGCCAGAGAGACCCAGTACTTC. It encodes CASSLLGRGARETQYF.

The chain carries TRBV3-1 (or the pseudogene TRBV3-2) and TRBJ2-5, with 7 nucleotides matching TRBD2. The V gene's germline CDR1 is LGHDT and CDR2 YNNKEL (reference sequence). Trimming at V came to 3 bases and at J to 2 bases, leaving 6 bases not matched to a gene. The CDR3 is 15 amino acids. The CDR3 region has the DNA TGTGCCAGCAGCCACCCTGGACTAGGGCAAGAGACCCAGTACTTC. Residues: CASSHPGLGQETQYF.